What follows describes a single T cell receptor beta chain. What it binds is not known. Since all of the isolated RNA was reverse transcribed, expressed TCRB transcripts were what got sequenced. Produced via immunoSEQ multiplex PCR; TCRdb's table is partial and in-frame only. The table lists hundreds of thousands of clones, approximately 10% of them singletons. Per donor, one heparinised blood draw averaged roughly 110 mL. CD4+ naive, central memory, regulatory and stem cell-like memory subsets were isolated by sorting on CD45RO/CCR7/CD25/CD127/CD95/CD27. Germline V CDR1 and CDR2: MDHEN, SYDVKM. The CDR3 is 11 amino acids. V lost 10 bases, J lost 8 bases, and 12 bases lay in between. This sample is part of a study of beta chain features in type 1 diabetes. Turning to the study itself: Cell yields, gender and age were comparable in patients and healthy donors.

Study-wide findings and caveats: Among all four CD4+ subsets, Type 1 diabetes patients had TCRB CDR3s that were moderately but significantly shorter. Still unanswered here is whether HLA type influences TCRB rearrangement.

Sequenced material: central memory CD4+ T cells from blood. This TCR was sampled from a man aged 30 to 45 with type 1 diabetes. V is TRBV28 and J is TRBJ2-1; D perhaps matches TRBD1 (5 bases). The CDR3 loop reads CATQGGHEQFF. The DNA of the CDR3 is TGTGCCACCCAGGGCGGCCATGAGCAGTTCTTC.